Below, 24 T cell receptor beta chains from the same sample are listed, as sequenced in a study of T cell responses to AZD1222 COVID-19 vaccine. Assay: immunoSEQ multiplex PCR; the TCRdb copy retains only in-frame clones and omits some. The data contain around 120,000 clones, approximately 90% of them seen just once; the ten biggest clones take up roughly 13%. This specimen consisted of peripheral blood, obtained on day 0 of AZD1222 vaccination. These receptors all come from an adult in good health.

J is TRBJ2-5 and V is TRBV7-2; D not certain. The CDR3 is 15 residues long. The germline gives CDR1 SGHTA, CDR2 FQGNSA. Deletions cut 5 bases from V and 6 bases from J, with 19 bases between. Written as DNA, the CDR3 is TGTGCCAGCAGCACATTTCCGGTTTCAGGTCAGACCCAGTACTTC. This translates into CASSTFPVSGQTQYF.

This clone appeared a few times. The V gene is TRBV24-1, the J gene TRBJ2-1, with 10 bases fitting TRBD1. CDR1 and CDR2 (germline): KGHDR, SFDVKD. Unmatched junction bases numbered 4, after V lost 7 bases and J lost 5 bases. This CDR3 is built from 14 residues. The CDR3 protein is CATRGTGENNEQFF. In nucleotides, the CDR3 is TGTGCCACCAGGGGGACAGGGGAAAACAATGAGCAGTTCTTC.

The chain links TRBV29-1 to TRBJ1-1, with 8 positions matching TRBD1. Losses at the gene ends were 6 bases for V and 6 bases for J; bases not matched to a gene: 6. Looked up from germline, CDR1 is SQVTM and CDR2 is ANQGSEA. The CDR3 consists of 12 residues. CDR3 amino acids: CSVIRGPSEAFF. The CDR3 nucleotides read TGCAGCGTGATCAGGGGGCCCTCTGAAGCTTTCTTT.

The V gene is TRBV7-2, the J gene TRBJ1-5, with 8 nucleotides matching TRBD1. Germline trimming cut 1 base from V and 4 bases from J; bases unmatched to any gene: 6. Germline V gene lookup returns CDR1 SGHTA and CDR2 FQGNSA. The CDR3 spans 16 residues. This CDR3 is CASSLERTGRNQPQHF. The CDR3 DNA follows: TGTGCCAGCAGCTTAGAACGGACAGGGAGAAATCAGCCCCAGCATTTT.

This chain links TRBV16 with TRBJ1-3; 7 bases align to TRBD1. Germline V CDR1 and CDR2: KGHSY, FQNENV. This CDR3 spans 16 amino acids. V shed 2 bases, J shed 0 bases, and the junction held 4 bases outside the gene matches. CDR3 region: CASSQKTGSSGNTIYF. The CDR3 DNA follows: TGTGCCAGCAGCCAAAAGACAGGGAGCTCTGGAAACACCATATATTTT. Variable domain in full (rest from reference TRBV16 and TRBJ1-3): GEEVAQTPKHLVRGEGQKAKLYCAPIKGHSYVFWYQQVLKNEFKFLISFQNENVFDETGMPKERFSAKCLPNSPCSLEIQATKLEDSAVYFCASSQKTGSSGNTIYFGEGSWLTVV.

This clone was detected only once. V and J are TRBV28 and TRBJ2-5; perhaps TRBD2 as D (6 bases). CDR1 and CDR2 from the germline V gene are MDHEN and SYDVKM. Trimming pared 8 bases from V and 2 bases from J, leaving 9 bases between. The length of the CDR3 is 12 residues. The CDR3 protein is CASGDWQETQYF. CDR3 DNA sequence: TGTGCCAGCGGGGACTGGCAAGAGACCCAGTACTTC.

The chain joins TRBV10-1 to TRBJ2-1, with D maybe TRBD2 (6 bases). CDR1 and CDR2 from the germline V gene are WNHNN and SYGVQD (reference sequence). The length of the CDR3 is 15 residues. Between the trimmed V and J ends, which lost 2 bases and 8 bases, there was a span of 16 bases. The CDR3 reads CASSEGIGGSDEQFF. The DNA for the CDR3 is TGCGCCAGCAGTGAGGGTATAGGAGGGAGCGATGAGCAGTTCTTC.

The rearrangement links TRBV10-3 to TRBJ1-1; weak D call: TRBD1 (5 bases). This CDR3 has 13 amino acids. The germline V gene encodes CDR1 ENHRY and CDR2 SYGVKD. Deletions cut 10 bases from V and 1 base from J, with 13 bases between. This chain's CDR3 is CATHGHPNTEAFF. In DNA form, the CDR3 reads TGTGCCACCCATGGACACCCGAACACTGAAGCTTTCTTT.

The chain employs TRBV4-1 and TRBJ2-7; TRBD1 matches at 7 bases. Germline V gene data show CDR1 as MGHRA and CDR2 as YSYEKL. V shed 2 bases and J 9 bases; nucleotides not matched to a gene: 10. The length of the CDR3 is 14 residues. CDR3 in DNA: TGCGCCAGCAGCCAAAGGGACAGCGTGATTGGGCAGTACTTC. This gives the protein CASSQRDSVIGQYF.

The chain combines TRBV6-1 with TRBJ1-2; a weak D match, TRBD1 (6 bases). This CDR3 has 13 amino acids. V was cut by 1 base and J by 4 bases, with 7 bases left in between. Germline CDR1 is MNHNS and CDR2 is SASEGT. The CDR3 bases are TGTGCCAGCAGTGAAGGACAGGTCTATGGCTACACCTTC. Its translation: CASSEGQVYGYTF.

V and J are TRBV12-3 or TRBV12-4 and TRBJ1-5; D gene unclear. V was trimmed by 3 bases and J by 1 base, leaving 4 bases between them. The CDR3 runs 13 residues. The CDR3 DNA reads TGTGCCAGCAGTTTGAAGAGCAATCAGCCCCAGCATTTT. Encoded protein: CASSLKSNQPQHF.

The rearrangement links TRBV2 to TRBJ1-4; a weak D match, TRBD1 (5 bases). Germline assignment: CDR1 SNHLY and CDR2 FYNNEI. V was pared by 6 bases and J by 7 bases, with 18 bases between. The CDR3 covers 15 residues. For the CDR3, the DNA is TGTGCCAGCAGGACCACGGGGGTCCGGGGTGAAAAACTGTTTTTT. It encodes CASRTTGVRGEKLFF.

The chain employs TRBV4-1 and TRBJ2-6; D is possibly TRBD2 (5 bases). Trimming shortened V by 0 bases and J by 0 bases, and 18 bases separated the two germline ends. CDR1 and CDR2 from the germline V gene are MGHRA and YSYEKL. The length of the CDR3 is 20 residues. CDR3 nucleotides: TGCGCCAGCAGCCAAGATTGGACTCCCTGGGAATTCTCTGGGGCCAACGTCCTGACTTTC. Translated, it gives CASSQDWTPWEFSGANVLTF.

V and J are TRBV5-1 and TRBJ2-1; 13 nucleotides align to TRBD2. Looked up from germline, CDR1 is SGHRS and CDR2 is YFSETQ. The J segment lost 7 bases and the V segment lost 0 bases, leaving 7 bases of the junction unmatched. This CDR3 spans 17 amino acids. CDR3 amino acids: CASSLDKLAGGRNEQFF. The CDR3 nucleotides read TGCGCCAGCAGCTTGGATAAACTAGCGGGAGGGCGTAATGAGCAGTTCTTC.

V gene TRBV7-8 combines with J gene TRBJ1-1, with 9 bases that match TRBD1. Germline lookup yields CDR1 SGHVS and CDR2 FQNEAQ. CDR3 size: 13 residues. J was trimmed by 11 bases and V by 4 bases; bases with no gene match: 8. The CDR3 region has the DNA TGTGCCAGCAGCTCCCGGGACAGGGCCCAGGCTTTCTTT. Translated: CASSSRDRAQAFF.

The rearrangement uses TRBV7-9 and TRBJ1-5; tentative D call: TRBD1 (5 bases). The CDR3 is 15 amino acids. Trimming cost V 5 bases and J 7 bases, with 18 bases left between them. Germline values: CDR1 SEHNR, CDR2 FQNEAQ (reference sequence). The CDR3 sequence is CASSLVGGIGQPQHF. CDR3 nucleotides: TGTGCCAGCAGCCTAGTCGGGGGTATCGGGCAGCCCCAGCATTTT.

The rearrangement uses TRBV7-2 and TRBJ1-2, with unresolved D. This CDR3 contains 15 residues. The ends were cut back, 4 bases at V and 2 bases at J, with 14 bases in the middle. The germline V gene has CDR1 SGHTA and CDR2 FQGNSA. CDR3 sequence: CASSWDQGMNYGYTF. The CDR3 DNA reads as TGTGCCAGCAGCTGGGATCAAGGGATGAACTATGGCTACACCTTC.

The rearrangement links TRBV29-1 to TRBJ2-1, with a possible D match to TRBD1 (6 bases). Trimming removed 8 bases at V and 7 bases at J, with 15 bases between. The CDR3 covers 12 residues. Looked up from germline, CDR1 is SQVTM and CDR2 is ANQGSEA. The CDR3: CSLWTVNNEQFF. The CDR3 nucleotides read TGCAGCTTATGGACAGTGAATAATGAGCAGTTCTTC.

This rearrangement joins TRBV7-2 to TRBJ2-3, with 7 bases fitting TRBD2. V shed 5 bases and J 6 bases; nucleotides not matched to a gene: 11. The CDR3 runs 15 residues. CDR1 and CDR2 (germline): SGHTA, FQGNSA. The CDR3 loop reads CASSPGGAGRDTQYF. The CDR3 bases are TGTGCCAGCAGCCCCGGCGGGGCCGGGAGGGATACGCAGTATTTT.

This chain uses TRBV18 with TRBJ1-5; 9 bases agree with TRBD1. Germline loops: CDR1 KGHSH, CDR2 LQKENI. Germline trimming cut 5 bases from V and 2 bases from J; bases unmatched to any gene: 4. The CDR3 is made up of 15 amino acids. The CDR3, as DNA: TGTGCCAGCTCAACAGGGGGCGCCGGCAATCAGCCCCAGCATTTT. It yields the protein CASSTGGAGNQPQHF.

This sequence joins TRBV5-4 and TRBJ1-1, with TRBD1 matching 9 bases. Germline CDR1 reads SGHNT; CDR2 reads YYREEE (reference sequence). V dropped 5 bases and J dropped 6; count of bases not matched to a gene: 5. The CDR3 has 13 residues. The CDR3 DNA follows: TGTGCCAGCAGACAGGGGGCTATATCTGAAGCTTTCTTT. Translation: CASRQGAISEAFF. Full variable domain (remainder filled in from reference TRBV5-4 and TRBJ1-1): ETGVTQSPTHLIKTRGQQVTLRCSSQSGHNTVSWYQQALGQGPQFIFQYYREEENGRGNFPPRFSGLQFPNYSSELNVNALELDDSALYLCASRQGAISEAFFGQGTRLTVV.

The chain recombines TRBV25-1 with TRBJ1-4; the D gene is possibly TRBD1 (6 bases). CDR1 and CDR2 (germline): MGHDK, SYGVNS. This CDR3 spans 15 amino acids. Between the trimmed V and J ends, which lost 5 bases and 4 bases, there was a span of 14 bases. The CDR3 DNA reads TGTGCCAGCAGTCCCGCTGGGGGGCTTAATGAAAAACTGTTTTTT. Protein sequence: CASSPAGGLNEKLFF.

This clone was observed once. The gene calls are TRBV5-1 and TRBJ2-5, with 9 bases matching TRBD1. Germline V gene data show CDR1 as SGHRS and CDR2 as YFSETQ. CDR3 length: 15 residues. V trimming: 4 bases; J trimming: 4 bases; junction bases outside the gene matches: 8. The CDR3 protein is CASSPGTGQRETQYF. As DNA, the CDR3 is TGCGCCAGCAGCCCGGGGACAGGGCAGAGAGAGACCCAGTACTTC.

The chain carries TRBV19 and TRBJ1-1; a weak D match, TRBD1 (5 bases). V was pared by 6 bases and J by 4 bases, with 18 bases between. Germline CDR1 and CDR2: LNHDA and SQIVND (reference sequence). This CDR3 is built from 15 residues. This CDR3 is CASRRGGSVGTEAFF. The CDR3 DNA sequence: TGTGCCAGTAGGAGGGGTGGTTCTGTGGGCACTGAAGCTTTCTTT.